The 26 T cell receptor beta chains given below trace back to one sample, sequenced in a study of follicular helper T cells after annual influenza vaccination. The time point denotes: 2013-2014 season, 7 days after vaccination. Some clones are missing from TCRdb's copy, which holds only in-frame ones; the method was immunoSEQ multiplex PCR. This sample carries roughly 9,200 clones, about 80% of them seen once, and the ten largest clones take around 0.58%. This material consisted of CXCR5- memory CD4+ T cells sorted from blood, taken 7 days after influenza vaccination. These receptor sequences come from an adult who received the influenza vaccine.

The chain carries TRBV7-8 and TRBJ2-7; D is possibly TRBD1 (5 bases). There are 15 residues in the CDR3. Germline CDR1 reads SGHVS; CDR2 reads FQNEAQ. Deletions cut 5 bases from V and 3 bases from J, with 17 bases between. CDR3 DNA: TGTGCCAGCAGCATACAGGCCTTAGTGGGCTACGAGCAGTACTTC. Its translation: CASSIQALVGYEQYF. Full variable domain (missing parts from reference TRBV7-8 and TRBJ2-7): GAGVSQSPRYKVAKRGQDVALRCDPISGHVSLFWYQQALGQGPEFLTYFQNEAQLDKSGLPSDRFFAERPEGSVSTLKIQRTQQEDSAVYLCASSIQALVGYEQYFGPGTRLTVT.

The chain employs TRBV2 and TRBJ2-5; 8 nucleotides align to TRBD1. The CDR3 spans 12 residues. Germline CDR1 SNHLY, CDR2 FYNNEI. The J segment lost 1 base and the V segment lost 11 bases, leaving 3 bases of the junction unmatched. The CDR3 protein is CASDRAQETQYF. CDR3 in DNA: TGTGCCTCGGACAGGGCCCAAGAGACCCAGTACTTC.

This clone has just one count. The gene calls are TRBV7-8 and TRBJ1-1, with TRBD1 matching 8 bases. The V segment lost 4 bases and the J segment 1 base; nucleotides outside the gene matches: 8. This CDR3 comprises 16 residues. The germline V gene encodes CDR1 SGHVS and CDR2 FQNEAQ. The CDR3 reads CASSWGTGPPNTEAFF. The CDR3 DNA reads TGTGCCAGCAGCTGGGGGACAGGACCCCCGAACACTGAAGCTTTCTTT.

The chain recombines TRBV10-3 with TRBJ2-2; no firm D call. The CDR3 has 12 residues. CDR1 and CDR2 (germline): ENHRY, SYGVKD. The V end lost 3 bases, the J end lost 7 bases, and 6 bases lay between the germline ends. Here the CDR3 DNA reads TGTGCCATCAGTGAACCAGGCGGGGAGCTGTTTTTT. As protein: CAISEPGGELFF.

This chain connects TRBV4-1 to TRBJ1-1; no clear D. Trimming took off 1 base at V and 1 base at J, with 10 bases between the two ends. CDR1 and CDR2 from the germline V gene are MGHRA and YSYEKL. The CDR3 is 15 amino acids. CDR3 in DNA: TGCGCCAGCAGCCAAGGAGTGCTTAGGAACACTGAAGCTTTCTTT. Its translation: CASSQGVLRNTEAFF.

The J gene is TRBJ2-3, the V gene TRBV6-5, with TRBD2 as a possible D gene (6 bases). The germline V gene encodes CDR1 MNHEY and CDR2 SVGAGI. The CDR3 sequence is 15 residues long. Trimming removed 7 bases from V and 2 bases from J, with 16 bases in between. CDR3 bases: TGTGCCAGCAAGGTCGGGTCTAGCGTCACAGATACGCAGTATTTT. It yields the protein CASKVGSSVTDTQYF.

This clone was observed once. The rearrangement links TRBV6-5 to TRBJ1-5, with 8 positions matching TRBD1. The V segment lost 6 bases and the J segment 6 bases; nucleotides outside the gene matches: 7. CDR1 MNHEY and CDR2 SVGAGI come from the germline V gene. The CDR3 totals 14 residues. The CDR3 DNA reads as TGTGCCAGCAGCGACAGGGGAGTTGGTCAGCCCCAGCATTTT. Protein product: CASSDRGVGQPQHF.

V usage is TRBV19 and J usage is TRBJ2-5; 8 bases align to TRBD2. The CDR3 length is 14 residues. CDR1 and CDR2 (germline): LNHDA, SQIVND (reference sequence). Trimming removed 4 bases from V and 5 bases from J; junction bases left unmatched: 6. CDR3 amino acids: CASSKKAGAETQYF. The CDR3 nucleotides are TGTGCCAGTAGTAAAAAAGCGGGAGCTGAGACCCAGTACTTC.

V and J are TRBV29-1 and TRBJ2-7; tentative D call: TRBD1 (5 bases). This CDR3 has 13 amino acids. Trimming stripped 4 bases from V and 6 bases from J, with 16 bases between. The germline gives CDR1 SQVTM, CDR2 ANQGSEA. CDR3 sequence: CSVVAQGPPEQYF. CDR3 in DNA: TGCAGCGTTGTGGCCCAGGGCCCCCCCGAGCAGTACTTC.

This chain links TRBV5-4 with TRBJ1-3, with no clear D. The CDR3 extends over 14 amino acids. Germline V CDR1 and CDR2: SGHNT, YYREEE (reference sequence). V dropped 0 bases and J dropped 6 bases, with 10 bases sitting between them. The chain's CDR3 is CASSLALNENTIYF. In DNA, the CDR3 is TGTGCCAGCAGCTTGGCTCTAAATGAAAACACCATATATTTT.

The CDR3 DNA follows: TGTGCCAGCAGTCAGATGCTAACTGGGGCCAACGTCCTGACTTTC. Its protein is CASSQMLTGANVLTF. V usage is TRBV28 and J usage is TRBJ2-6, with D unresolved. Germline values: CDR1 MDHEN, CDR2 SYDVKM. The CDR3 sequence is 15 residues long. Trimming left V 5 bases short and J 2 bases short, with 10 bases between.

This clone was detected only once. This chain uses TRBV4-3 with TRBJ1-2; D call uncertain. Trimming removed 1 base at V and 7 bases at J, with 10 bases between. CDR1 is LGHNA and CDR2 is YSLEER in the germline V gene. There are 13 residues in the CDR3. The CDR3 sequence: CASSQVSLGGYTF. CDR3 in DNA: TGCGCCAGCAGCCAAGTTTCTCTCGGTGGCTACACCTTC.

A single count supports this clone. The gene calls are TRBV19 and TRBJ2-2; 10 bases agree with TRBD1. Trimming removed 4 bases from V and 6 bases from J; junction bases left unmatched: 14. The length of the CDR3 is 18 residues. Germline V gene lookup returns CDR1 LNHDA and CDR2 SQIVND (reference sequence). The CDR3: CASSKLGTGTGDSGELFF. CDR3 nucleotides: TGTGCCAGTAGTAAATTGGGAACCGGGACAGGGGATTCCGGGGAGCTGTTTTTT.

The CDR3 here is CASSLGVTHQETQYF. For the CDR3, the DNA is TGCGCCAGCAGCCTGGGTGTTACACACCAAGAGACCCAGTACTTC. The chain uses TRBV5-1 and TRBJ2-5; D call uncertain. The germline V and J ends were trimmed by 4 bases and 0 bases, with 13 bases remaining between them. The CDR3 runs 15 residues. The germline V gene has CDR1 SGHRS and CDR2 YFSETQ.

This clone has more than one count but fewer than ten. The genes are TRBV15 and TRBJ1-6; D is perhaps TRBD1 (5 bases). V was shortened by 1 base and J by 8 bases, with 9 bases between the two germline ends. Germline V lookup: CDR1 LNHNV, CDR2 YYDKDF (reference sequence). CDR3 length: 14 residues. CDR3 residues: CATSRVRVDSPLHF. CDR3 DNA: TGTGCCACCAGCAGAGTCAGGGTCGATTCACCCCTCCACTTT.

This clone was counted once. The V and J genes are TRBV18 and TRBJ1-5; D call uncertain. V was clipped by 3 bases and J by 5 bases, with 8 bases between them. CDR3 length equals 13 residues. Germline CDR1 and CDR2: KGHSH and LQKENI. CDR3 DNA: TGTGCCAGCTCACCCGGCTCCGATCAGCCCCAGCATTTT. Protein product: CASSPGSDQPQHF.

This chain uses TRBV13 with TRBJ2-1; TRBD1 is a possible D gene (6 bases). The CDR3 loop spans 16 amino acids. Trimming removed 0 bases from V and 0 bases from J, with 9 bases in between. Germline CDR1 reads PRHDT; CDR2 reads FYEKMQ (reference sequence). CDR3 bases: TGTGCCAGCAGCTTAGGCCAGGGGAGCTCCTACAATGAGCAGTTCTTC. Protein: CASSLGQGSSYNEQFF.

In its sample, this clone was seen once. This sequence joins TRBV6-5 and TRBJ1-3; 7 bases line up with TRBD1. J lost 2 bases, V lost 6 bases, and 4 bases had no gene match. The germline gives CDR1 MNHEY, CDR2 SVGAGI. CDR3 size: 14 residues. The CDR3 reads CASRPRGAGNTIYF. The CDR3 nucleotides are TGTGCCAGCAGGCCCAGGGGGGCTGGAAACACCATATATTTT.

The genes are TRBV6-6 and TRBJ1-3; TRBD1 might be the D (5 bases). The CDR3 contains 15 residues. Germline lookup yields CDR1 MNHNY and CDR2 SVGAGI (reference sequence). The germline V and J ends were trimmed by 2 bases and 0 bases, with 8 bases remaining between them. The CDR3 bases are TGTGCCAGCAGTTACCGGGGGTTCTCTGGAAACACCATATATTTT. Amino acid sequence: CASSYRGFSGNTIYF.

V and J are TRBV28 and TRBJ1-2; tentatively, D is TRBD1 (6 bases). Germline assignment: CDR1 MDHEN and CDR2 SYDVKM. The V end was cut by 2 bases, the J end by 6 bases, with 7 bases between. The CDR3 consists of 12 residues. DNA for the CDR3: TGTGCCAGCAGTTTAGGGGGGCATGGCTACACCTTC. As protein: CASSLGGHGYTF.

The rearrangement joins TRBV5-5 to TRBJ2-3, with a possible D match to TRBD2 (5 bases). This CDR3 contains 14 residues. CDR1 and CDR2 (germline): SGHKS, YYEKEE (reference sequence). V was trimmed by 2 bases and J by 0 bases, leaving 7 bases between them. CDR3 region: CASSLAASTDTQYF. The CDR3 DNA is TGTGCCAGCAGCTTAGCGGCTAGCACAGATACGCAGTATTTT.

The rearrangement links TRBV29-1 to TRBJ1-5; TRBD1 matches 7 bases. V lost 8 bases to trimming and J lost 7 bases; unmatched junction nucleotides: 11. In germline, CDR1 is SQVTM, CDR2 ANQGSEA. This CDR3 contains 13 residues. The CDR3 nucleotides read TGCAGCTTTGGGGAGGGGGCTGAGCAGCCCCAGCATTTT. It encodes CSFGEGAEQPQHF.

The V gene is TRBV10-3, the J gene TRBJ2-2; D call uncertain. The V gene lost 3 bases and the J gene lost 5 bases, with 13 bases spanning the gap. CDR1 is ENHRY and CDR2 is SYGVKD in the germline V gene. There are 15 residues in the CDR3. The CDR3 region is CAISDSNLRTGELFF. The CDR3 DNA follows: TGTGCCATCAGTGATTCCAACCTGAGGACCGGGGAGCTGTTTTTT.

The V and J genes are TRBV27 and TRBJ2-1; the D is unclear. V was shortened by 1 base and J by 5 bases, with 0 bases between the two germline ends. CDR1 is MNHEY and CDR2 is SMNVEV in the germline V gene (reference sequence). This CDR3 region has 11 residues. CDR3 in amino acids: CASSLYNEQFF. The CDR3 DNA reads TGTGCCAGCAGTTTATACAATGAGCAGTTCTTC.

V gene TRBV7-2 combines with J gene TRBJ2-1; 7 positions match TRBD2. The CDR3 is 14 amino acids. Losses at the gene ends were 4 bases for V and 13 bases for J; bases not matched to a gene: 13. The germline V gene has CDR1 SGHTA and CDR2 FQGNSA. The CDR3 sequence is CASSSKGTIQKQFF. The CDR3 DNA reads as TGTGCCAGCAGCTCCAAAGGGACTATACAAAAACAGTTCTTC.

V usage is TRBV29-1 and J usage is TRBJ2-6; D possibly uses TRBD1 or TRBD2 (5 bases each). This CDR3 has 15 residues. Germline CDR1 and CDR2: SQVTM and ANQGSEA. The germline V and J ends were trimmed by 6 bases and 0 bases, with 12 bases remaining between them. The CDR3, as DNA: TGCAGCGTCTTGGGACCCGACTCTGGGGCCAACGTCCTGACTTTC. It is translated as CSVLGPDSGANVLTF.